The 20 T cell receptor beta chains in this list originate from one sample, sequenced in a study of early T cells in non-severe SARS-CoV-2 infection. TCRdb re-derived calls from the 5' RACE reads in MiXCR, one entry per CDR3 protein. Here the sample spans about 46,000 distinct CDR3 sequences, 9.4% being singletons. Source: whole blood, taken at baseline. These receptors came from an adult who was a healthcare worker with PCR-confirmed SARS-CoV-2 infection or an uninfected control (not recorded which).

The chain recombines TRBV6-6 with TRBJ1-5; 8 bases agree with TRBD1. CDR3 length: 16 residues. Germline V lookup: CDR1 MNHNY, CDR2 SVGAGI (reference sequence). Trimming at V came to 5 bases and at J to 5 bases, leaving 11 bases not matched to a gene. The CDR3 is CASSLFGQGNYQPQHF. Here the CDR3 DNA reads TGTGCCAGCAGTCTTTTCGGACAGGGTAATTATCAGCCCCAGCATTTT.

This clonotype was counted a few times. The chain joins TRBV3-1 to TRBJ1-6; no reliable D call. CDR3 size: 14 residues. Germline lookup yields CDR1 LGHDT and CDR2 YNNKEL (reference sequence). The ends were cut back, 1 base at V and 10 bases at J, with 11 bases in the middle. The CDR3 reads CASSQGGFESPLHF. CDR3 DNA sequence: TGTGCCAGCAGCCAAGGAGGGTTTGAATCACCCCTCCACTTT.

This chain uses TRBV6-2 or TRBV6-3 with TRBJ1-1; the D is unclear. V was pared by 1 base and J by 6 bases, with 9 bases between. This CDR3 spans 13 amino acids. The germline V gene has CDR1 MNHEY and CDR2 SVGEGT. Here the CDR3 DNA reads TGTGCCAGCAGTTACTTCACGGTCGCTGAAGCTTTCTTT. Translating gives CASSYFTVAEAFF.

This clonotype showed up just a few times. This chain's CDR3 is CASRTDRGRDEQYF. The CDR3 DNA follows: TGTGCCAGCAGGACGGACAGGGGGCGGGACGAGCAGTACTTC. This chain joins TRBV12-3 or TRBV12-4 and TRBJ2-7; 11 bases align to TRBD1. Unmatched junction bases numbered 6, after V lost 6 bases and J lost 5 bases. This CDR3 is built from 14 residues.

In its sample, this clonotype was seen a few times. The chain recombines TRBV18 with TRBJ2-1; no clear D. The germline V gene encodes CDR1 KGHSH and CDR2 LQKENI. V was clipped by 3 bases and J by 10 bases, with 13 bases between them. This CDR3 spans 13 amino acids. In DNA form, the CDR3 reads TGTGCCAGCTCACCCGGAGACCGGGCGGAGCAGTTCTTC. It codes for CASSPGDRAEQFF. Full variable domain (missing parts from reference TRBV18 and TRBJ2-1): NAGVMQNPRHLVRRRGQEARLRCSPMKGHSHVYWYRQLPEEGLKFMVYLQKENIIDESGMPKERFSAEFPKEGPSILRIQQVVRGDSAAYFCASSPGDRAEQFFGPGTRLTVL.

The rearrangement joins TRBV5-1 to TRBJ2-5, with D perhaps being TRBD1 or TRBD2 (5 bases each). This CDR3 spans 15 amino acids. Germline loops: CDR1 SGHRS, CDR2 YFSETQ. V lost 4 bases and J lost 5, with 18 bases in between. CDR3 nucleotides: TGCGCCAGCAGCGCAACCGCCGGGACCCGGGAGACCCAGTACTTC. This encodes CASSATAGTRETQYF.

This rearrangement joins TRBV15 to TRBJ2-3; D is possibly TRBD1 (6 bases). V lost 0 bases and J lost 3, with 19 bases in between. Germline loops: CDR1 LNHNV, CDR2 YYDKDF (reference sequence). The CDR3 runs to 18 residues. The CDR3 nucleotides read TGTGCCACCAGCAGAGATCGGCTCGGGACATTTGTAACAGATACGCAGTATTTT. It specifies CATSRDRLGTFVTDTQYF.

This chain links TRBV5-1 with TRBJ2-3, with D possibly TRBD2 on 6 matching bases. CDR1 and CDR2 (germline): SGHRS, YFSETQ. This CDR3 region has 15 residues. V lost 3 bases to trimming and J lost 4 bases, with 15 bases between them. CDR3 bases: TGCGCCAGCAGCTCTAACAGCGGGCTCGCAGATACGCAGTATTTT. Protein: CASSSNSGLADTQYF. Full variable domain (outside the CDR3, taken from reference TRBV5-1 and TRBJ2-3): KAGVTQTPRYLIKTRGQQVTLSCSPISGHRSVSWYQQTPGQGLQFLFEYFSETQRNKGNFPGRFSGRQFSNSRSEMNVSTLELGDSALYLCASSSNSGLADTQYFGPGTRLTVL.

Concerning this clonotype itself: Sequence at one end of the junction differs from germline and may be a read error. This chain's CDR3 is CASSEQTSGIGYF. CDR3 sequence (DNA): TGCGCCAGCAGCGAACAGACTAGCGGTATTGGGTACTTT. The rearrangement uses TRBV5-1 and TRBJ2-3; TRBD2 matches 9 bases. The CDR3 loop spans 13 amino acids. In germline, CDR1 is SGHRS, CDR2 YFSETQ.

This clonotype was recorded at least ten times. This chain links TRBV7-9 with TRBJ1-4; the match to TRBD1 covers 7 bases. Germline CDR1 is SEHNR and CDR2 is FQNEAQ (reference sequence). The CDR3 has 14 amino acids. Trimming at V came to 6 bases and at J to 7 bases, leaving 8 bases not matched to a gene. DNA of the CDR3: TGTGCCAGCAGGACAGGGACATCGGTTGAAAAACTGTTTTTT. This codes for CASRTGTSVEKLFF.

This clonotype has a count of ten or more. V is TRBV7-2 and J is TRBJ1-1; D not resolved. V dropped 1 base and J dropped 4 bases, with 10 bases sitting between them. Germline lookup yields CDR1 SGHTA and CDR2 FQGNSA. CDR3 length: 14 residues. For the CDR3, the DNA is TGTGCCAGCAGCTTAGGGCAGGTGGGCACTGAAGCTTTCTTT. Its translation is CASSLGQVGTEAFF.

This chain links TRBV20-1 with TRBJ2-7; D is unresolved. This CDR3 is 14 amino acids long. V was pared by 5 bases and J by 5 bases, with 19 bases between. The germline V gene encodes CDR1 DFQATT and CDR2 SNEGSKA (reference sequence). CDR3: CSAPAPGRYNEQYF. Here the CDR3 DNA reads TGCAGTGCTCCGGCACCCGGGCGGTACAACGAGCAGTACTTC.

This clonotype was counted only a few times. The chain carries TRBV27 and TRBJ1-1; D is possibly TRBD1 (6 bases). CDR3 length: 13 residues. V lost 8 bases, J lost 5 bases, and 15 bases lay in between. Germline CDR1 reads MNHEY; CDR2 reads SMNVEV (reference sequence). DNA of the CDR3: TGTGCCAGCTCATACAGGGAGGGGACTGAAGCTTTCTTT. Residues: CASSYREGTEAFF.

This clonotype was detected only a few times. The chain has TRBV4-3 and TRBJ2-1; tentatively, D is TRBD1 or TRBD2 (6 bases each). CDR1 and CDR2 from the germline V gene are LGHNA and YSLEER. V shed 0 bases and J shed 6 bases, with 24 bases lying between them. The CDR3 is 19 residues long. The CDR3 bases are TGCGCCAGCAGCCAAGATCGGGTCCCGGGGGCTACTTTTTTCAATGAGCAGTTCTTC. It encodes CASSQDRVPGATFFNEQFF.

The rearrangement joins TRBV5-1 to TRBJ1-1; no definite D call. In germline, CDR1 is SGHRS, CDR2 YFSETQ. CDR3 size: 13 residues. The V end lost 0 bases, the J end lost 4 bases, and 7 bases lay between the germline ends. CDR3 DNA sequence: TGCGCCAGCAGCTTGGGGACGACCACTGAAGCTTTCTTT. Protein: CASSLGTTTEAFF.

For the CDR3, the DNA is TGTGCCAGCACCACCGGGGTTGCTAGCGGAACTTTGGAGACCCAGTACTTC. The encoded protein is CASTTGVASGTLETQYF. The V gene is TRBV5-4, the J gene TRBJ2-5; TRBD2 matches 7 bases. From germline, CDR1 is SGHNT and CDR2 YYREEE (reference sequence). This CDR3 comprises 17 residues. Unmatched junction bases numbered 19, after V lost 6 bases and J lost 5 bases.

In its sample, this clonotype was seen a few times. The rearrangement joins TRBV20-1 to TRBJ2-5, with TRBD1 identical over 11 bases. The CDR3 extends over 14 amino acids. J was trimmed by 5 bases and V by 7 bases; bases with no gene match: 9. Per germline, CDR1 DFQATT and CDR2 SNEGSKA (reference sequence). CDR3 sequence (DNA): TGCAGTGTCGGGACAGGGGGATTCGTGGAGACCCAGTACTTC. Translated: CSVGTGGFVETQYF.

The table lists this clonotype with a few counts. V usage is TRBV30 and J usage is TRBJ2-3; tentative D call: TRBD1 (6 bases). This CDR3 has 16 amino acids. Germline values: CDR1 GTSNPN, CDR2 SVGIG (reference sequence). V was cut by 0 bases and J by 0 bases, with 13 bases left in between. DNA for the CDR3: TGTGCCTGGAGTGTAGGACAGAACCCTAGCACAGATACGCAGTATTTT. Translating gives CAWSVGQNPSTDTQYF.

The chain recombines TRBV7-9 with TRBJ2-3; weak D call: TRBD1 (6 bases). V was pared by 6 bases and J by 0 bases, with 10 bases between. The CDR3 has 14 residues. Germline CDR1 SEHNR, CDR2 FQNEAQ (reference sequence). The CDR3: CASSGQLSTDTQYF. Written as DNA, the CDR3 is TGTGCCAGCAGTGGACAGTTGAGCACAGATACGCAGTATTTT.

This clonotype has only a few counts. The V gene is TRBV18, the J gene TRBJ2-2, with 7 bases matching TRBD1. The CDR3 length is 17 residues. The trim removed 6 bases at V and 8 bases at J, leaving 18 bases unmatched. CDR1 is KGHSH, CDR2 LQKENI, per germline. CDR3 in DNA: TGTGCCAGCTCCCTGGCCGGGACAGTTGTACAATCGGGGGAGCTGTTTTTT. Amino acid sequence: CASSLAGTVVQSGELFF.